The 20 T cell receptor beta chains below were found in one sample sequenced in a study of T-cell reconstitution after alpha-beta-depleted transplantation in children. Researchers prepared the TCRbeta library using unique molecular identifiers, the study reports. TCRdb itself ran the PCR reads through MiXCR, one entry per CDR3 protein. The sample contains 550,000 to 600,000 distinct CDR3 sequences, about 23% of which appear only once. This specimen consisted of PBMCs, mostly from graft donor cells, obtained 360 days after TCRalphabeta/CD19-depleted stem cell transplant. The receptors were gathered from a boy under two years old who had a stem cell transplant for acute myeloid leukemia, so the T cells may come from the graft donor.

A few counts support this clonotype. The chain has TRBV12-3 or TRBV12-4 and TRBJ2-1; 7 nucleotides agree with TRBD2. V lost 1 base, J lost 4 bases, and 13 bases stayed unmatched. This CDR3 is built from 18 residues. The CDR3: CASSLEALLASGYNEQFF. The CDR3 nucleotides read TGTGCCAGCAGTTTAGAAGCCCTGCTGGCTAGCGGATACAATGAGCAGTTCTTC.

The rearrangement joins TRBV12-3 or TRBV12-4 to TRBJ2-7, with D perhaps matching TRBD2 (5 bases). V dropped 6 bases and J dropped 6 bases, with 15 bases sitting between them. This CDR3 has 13 residues. CDR3 DNA sequence: TGTGCCAGCAGGCAGGTCCTGAGCGGCGAGCAGTACTTC. Its protein product is CASRQVLSGEQYF.

This clonotype was recorded at least ten times. This chain uses TRBV7-9 with TRBJ2-7; D remains unclear. The germline gives CDR1 SEHNR, CDR2 FQNEAQ (reference sequence). V lost 5 bases, J lost 6 bases, and 11 bases lay in between. This CDR3 contains 12 residues. CDR3 in DNA: TGTGCCAGCAGCCCCAGTGTAGGCGAGCAGTACTTC. Its protein is CASSPSVGEQYF.

In its sample, this clonotype was seen a few times. J is TRBJ2-7 and V is TRBV20-1; D perhaps matches TRBD2 (5 bases). The CDR3 has 15 amino acids. Germline-derived CDR1 and CDR2 are DFQATT and SNEGSKA (reference sequence). The V and J ends lost 0 bases and 3 bases respectively, with 15 bases between them. DNA for the CDR3: TGCAGTGCTAGAGAGTACCCTACTAGTTACTACGAGCAGTACGTC. Protein: CSAREYPTSYYEQYV.

This clonotype was observed once. The rearrangement uses TRBV4-1 and TRBJ1-3, with TRBD1 as a possible D gene (6 bases). V was pared by 0 bases and J by 12 bases, with 21 bases between. The CDR3 contains 16 residues. CDR1 is MGHRA, CDR2 YSYEKL, per germline. CDR3 in DNA: TGCGCCAGCAGCCAAGACTGGACAGCCGCAGTGGACATCATATATTTT. Translated, it gives CASSQDWTAAVDIIYF.

This clonotype was counted ten times or more. V gene TRBV12-3 or TRBV12-4 combines with J gene TRBJ1-1; D unresolved. Trimming removed 2 bases from V and 4 bases from J, with 11 bases in between. The CDR3 contains 14 residues. CDR3 sequence reads: CASSLNRFRTEAFF. CDR3 sequence (DNA): TGTGCCAGCAGTTTAAACCGGTTTCGCACTGAAGCTTTCTTT.

This clonotype has just a few counts. The chain is built from TRBV5-8 and TRBJ2-3; D may be TRBD2 (5 bases). This CDR3 has 15 amino acids. Germline CDR1 is SGHTS and CDR2 is YDEGEE. V was clipped by 2 bases and J by 2 bases, with 12 bases between them. CDR3 region: CASSLVPGITDTQYF. In DNA form, the CDR3 reads TGTGCCAGCAGCTTAGTTCCGGGGATCACAGATACGCAGTATTTT.

The chain joins TRBV12-3 or TRBV12-4 to TRBJ1-4; D is uncertain. The CDR3 runs 14 residues. Trimming removed 2 bases from V and 5 bases from J, with 9 bases in between. The CDR3 nucleotides read TGTGCCAGCAGTTTATTAGGCCAGAATGAAAAACTGTTTTTT. It translates to CASSLLGQNEKLFF.

The chain couples TRBV6-5 to TRBJ2-1; 7 positions agree with TRBD2. The germline gives CDR1 MNHEY, CDR2 SVGAGI. The CDR3 is 16 amino acids. V gave up 1 base and J gave up 0 bases; unmatched junction bases: 3. CDR3 region: CASSYFGGSSYNEQFF. As DNA, the CDR3 is TGTGCCAGCAGTTACTTCGGGGGGAGCTCCTACAATGAGCAGTTCTTC.

This clonotype was detected many times. The gene calls are TRBV6-1 and TRBJ2-2; tentatively, D is TRBD1 (6 bases). The CDR3 length is 16 residues. Germline V gene lookup returns CDR1 MNHNS and CDR2 SASEGT. V lost 6 bases and J lost 1, with 15 bases in between. CDR3 amino acids: CASSHTPTGNTGELFF. CDR3 sequence (DNA): TGTGCCAGCAGCCACACCCCGACAGGGAACACCGGGGAGCTGTTTTTT.

The chain joins TRBV9 to TRBJ1-1, with no clear D. Germline CDR1 and CDR2: SGDLS and YYNGEE. CDR3 length equals 13 residues. Between the trimmed V and J ends, which lost 0 bases and 5 bases, there was a span of 8 bases. The CDR3 sequence is CASSVEWGTEAFF. The CDR3 DNA sequence: TGTGCCAGCAGCGTAGAGTGGGGAACTGAAGCTTTCTTT.

This clonotype has only a few counts. The V gene is TRBV12-3 or TRBV12-4, the J gene TRBJ1-1, with a weak D call TRBD1 (5 bases). Trimming pared 3 bases from V and 0 bases from J, leaving 11 bases between. The CDR3 loop spans 15 amino acids. The CDR3 DNA reads as TGTGCCAGCAGTTTTCGTAGACAGTTGAACACTGAAGCTTTCTTT. Protein product: CASSFRRQLNTEAFF.

The gene calls are TRBV4-3 and TRBJ2-5; maybe TRBD2 (5 bases). Trimming left V 3 bases short and J 7 bases short, with 21 bases between. Per the germline V gene, CDR1 is LGHNA and CDR2 is YSLEER. This CDR3 has 16 amino acids. CDR3 coding DNA: TGCGCCAGCAGCCAGGCCGGAACTCCGGACTCGAGGACCCAGTACTTC. As protein: CASSQAGTPDSRTQYF.

The table lists this clonotype with many counts. The chain employs TRBV6-5 and TRBJ1-1; D is unclear. Trimming took off 0 bases at V and 1 base at J, with 3 bases between the two ends. This CDR3 spans 13 amino acids. Germline CDR1 MNHEY, CDR2 SVGAGI. The CDR3 sequence is CASSYSKNTEAFF. DNA for the CDR3: TGTGCCAGCAGTTACTCGAAGAACACTGAAGCTTTCTTT.

The table lists this clonotype with a count of one. The chain couples TRBV6-1 to TRBJ2-5; D unresolved. The ends were cut back, 2 bases at V and 2 bases at J, with 12 bases in the middle. This CDR3 contains 15 residues. CDR1 is MNHNS, CDR2 SASEGT, per germline. The CDR3 DNA reads TGTGCCAGCAGTGAACCCGGTGGTTGGCAAGAGACCCAGTACTTC. It yields the protein CASSEPGGWQETQYF.

The genes are TRBV6-2 or TRBV6-3 and TRBJ2-1, with D maybe TRBD2 (6 bases). Trimming pared 6 bases from V and 4 bases from J, leaving 16 bases between. The V gene's germline CDR1 is MNHEY and CDR2 SVGEGT. This CDR3 is built from 15 residues. The CDR3 protein is CASRRTTTTYNEQFF. The CDR3 nucleotides are TGTGCCAGCAGACGGACTACCACTACTTACAATGAGCAGTTCTTC.

This clonotype appeared many times. J is TRBJ2-3 and V is TRBV5-6; 12 positions match TRBD2. This CDR3 comprises 18 residues. Germline V CDR1 and CDR2: SGHDT, YYEEEE. V trimming: 1 base; J trimming: 4 bases; junction bases outside the gene matches: 10. As DNA, the CDR3 is TGTGCCAGCAGCTTGTTCTCTAGCGGGGGGGCAATCCCAGATACGCAGTATTTT. Its protein product is CASSLFSSGGAIPDTQYF.

This chain links TRBV9 with TRBJ1-3, with D tentatively TRBD1 (6 bases). The CDR3 is made up of 14 amino acids. Germline V gene sequence: CDR1 SGDLS, CDR2 YYNGEE. Trimming removed 6 bases at V and 0 bases at J, with 10 bases between. This CDR3 is CASNRVGSGNTIYF. CDR3 bases: TGTGCCAGCAACAGGGTGGGCTCTGGAAACACCATATATTTT.

This clonotype was counted at least ten times. Here the CDR3 reads CSARSLGSLAKNIQYF. The CDR3, as DNA: TGCAGTGCTAGGTCGCTGGGGTCCTTAGCCAAAAACATTCAGTACTTC. The chain couples TRBV20-1 to TRBJ2-4; no reliable D call. Germline CDR1 and CDR2: DFQATT and SNEGSKA (reference sequence). The V end lost 3 bases, the J end lost 0 bases, and 15 bases lay between the germline ends. This CDR3 region has 16 residues.

The chain links TRBV7-3 to TRBJ2-3, with a weak D call TRBD1 (5 bases). Trimming cost V 5 bases and J 2 bases, with 11 bases left between them. This CDR3 is built from 14 residues. Germline V gene sequence: CDR1 SGHTA, CDR2 FQGTGA. The CDR3, as DNA: TGTGCCAGCAGCGATGACAGCAACACAGATACGCAGTATTTT. Its translation is CASSDDSNTDTQYF.